The T cell receptor (beta chain) under discussion was sequenced for a study of identifying expanded T cells in peripheral blood (dated by TCRdb to the late 2010s). About the full investigation: Four technical replicates, made by sequencing separate aliquots from the same pool of genomic DNA, were compared pairwise.

The immunoSEQ Assay, which uses bias-controlled multiplex PCR amplification of genomic DNA, was used to profile TCRbeta CDR3 regions. The authors' analysis ran thus. To quantify the absolute abundance of each unique TCRbeta CDR3 region, the sequences were collapsed and filtered. Two models were used to test differential abundance: a binomial model (Fisher-equivalent) and a beta-binomial model that adds time-dependent variance fitted from healthy donors. Clones with fewer than 5 combined templates were excluded, and clones with Benjamini-Hochberg FDR below 0.01 were called differentially abundant. Using the form v = (b*log(k)+a)^2, the beta-binomial variance was modeled as a function of the total template count across the two samples. TCRdb took over this immuneACCESS table, retaining in-frame rearrangements with V and J assigned. Such tables are incomplete; in checked studies, under half of the missing clones stem from an unresolved V gene, and the remainder is unexplained. That table is the source of V, J and clone size, and D and trimming were worked out from the DNA. Across this sample there are roughly 75,000 clones, with roughly 90% seen only once. The ten largest clones take up 2.5% to 3.5% of the sample.

Summary of the overall study and its limitations: Across all healthy-donor time intervals, the beta-binomial model significantly cut both the number of clones called differentially abundant and the false-positive rate. Across all healthy donors, variance in clone template counts between roughly 2-week samples was found to increase significantly with total template count. The authors expected that biological variance in healthy repertoires might rise further over much longer intervals, such as months to years. The binomial model flagged 0.9 to 1.5 differentially abundant clones between technical replicates but around 15 over approximately 2 weeks and 19 over about four weeks.

Notes on this clone: No antigen is known for it. Base qualities are not at hand, and no much larger clone is one base apart.

No immune events, such as infections, were documented for the healthy donors during the collection period. Healthy-donor blood repertoires served as a training cohort to calibrate time-dependent variance in a beta-binomial model of T-cell clone differential abundance. The training cohort was composed of some ten healthy donors, 3 female and 7 male. Donor ages ranged from about 29 to 65 years, with an average of 43 years. Whole blood, obtained from a commercial supplier, was collected from each healthy donor at three time points spaced roughly 14 days apart. For immunosequencing, genomic DNA was extracted from unsorted whole blood. The origin of this receptor is a person aged 18 to 75 in good health. Sequencing was carried out using blood.

The CDR3 protein sequence reads: CASSFRGGGTDTQYF. The nucleotide sequence is given as TGTGCCAGCAGTTTTAGAGGCGGGGGCACAGATACGCAGTATTTT. The sequence is built from TRBV27 and TRBJ2-3; D gene: possibly TRBD2, on 6 matching bases. V is shortened by 3 bases, J by 1 base, and the region joining them spans 11 bases. Measured from the cysteine to the phenylalanine, the CDR3 is 15 residues long. This entry keeps only the CDR3 DNA: 45 bases, framed from base 1. As encoded in the germline V gene (reference sequence), CDR1 is MNHEY while CDR2 is SMNVEV.